This T cell receptor (beta chain) is drawn from a study of blood T cell repertoires in COVID-19 (dated by TCRdb to 2018 to 2021). Background for the entire study: Samples covering the acute and convalescent phases of COVID-19 were provided by collaborators in the United States, Italy and Spain. The prospective study material was composed of cDNA or gDNA derived from T cells, B-cell-depleted T cells, or PBMCs. Samples were obtained from the ongoing ImmuneRACE study (first 160 participants) and from 1,200 or so subjects provided by 6 global collaborators. A freely available public database, intended as a resource for researchers studying the immune response to SARS-CoV-2, is where the repertoires were released. Subjects who had been exposed to COVID-19, were actively infected with it, or had recovered from it provided the deeply sampled blood TCRbeta repertoires that made up the dataset. Nearly every sample came with metadata listing a de-identified subject ID, COVID-19 status, age in years and sex. Where available, HLA class I and class II types were obtained from metadata supplied by the sample provider rather than from assay-based typing.

Details on this clone: The clone's antigen remains unknown. The sample holds no much larger clone one base away, and base qualities are not on file.

TCRbeta CDR3 regions were amplified from genomic DNA using the immunoSEQ Assay, a bias-controlled multiplex PCR. The published analysis was carried out like this. The number of nucleated cells in each sample was estimated by amplification of reference gene primers within the assay. To quantify the absolute abundance of each unique TCRbeta CDR3 rearrangement, sequence reads were collapsed and filtered. For each sample, productive Simpson clonality was calculated by taking the square root of Simpson's diversity index across productive rearrangements. TCRdb's version of the immuneACCESS table is confined to in-frame rearrangements and falls short of the full clone set. An unresolved V gene accounts for under half of the shortfall where checked; the remainder is of unknown origin. V and J calls and clone size come straight from that table; D and trimming were deduced from the DNA. The sample table holds some 180,000 clones, of which around 80% were seen once. About 3% of the sample is held by the ten biggest clonotypes.

The research as a whole found: Clinical and demographic metadata were provided uncurated, with the amount varying by source and participant.

Whole blood was collected in K2EDTA tubes by collaborating institutions according to the institutions' own protocols. For TCRbeta analysis, collaborators shipped samples as frozen whole blood, isolated PBMCs, or DNA extracted from either of those sample types. The receptor was derived from an elderly woman with active or convalescent COVID-19. Sequencing was carried out using peripheral blood.

The CDR3 region reads CASSPLVSGDGYTF. The sequenced DNA: TGCGCCAGCAGCCCGCTTGTATCGGGGGATGGCTACACCTTC. Recombination connected TRBV5-1 to TRBJ1-2; possibly the D gene is TRBD1, per 5 matching bases. The trim is 4 bases for V and 6 bases for J, with a gap of 16 bases between the germline ends. Looking up the germline V gene yields CDR1 SGHRS and CDR2 YFSETQ. From cysteine to phenylalanine, the CDR3 is 14 amino acids long. Only the CDR3 portion is preserved as DNA: 42 bases, with reading frame beginning at the first base.